The rows below give T cell receptor beta chains drawn from one sample of a study of blood T cell repertoires in COVID-19. Produced via immunoSEQ multiplex PCR; TCRdb's table is partial and in-frame only. The profile shows roughly 140,000 clones, 84% of them singletons. Source material: peripheral blood. All receptors derive from a woman in her fifties or sixties in a cohort sampled during active or convalescent COVID-19. Both conserved end residues are trimmed from each CDR3. A D gene is named only where the DNA matches it firmly.

j_call | d_call | v_call | cdr3_aa
TRBJ1-2 | TRBD1 | TRBV6-1 | ASSDQGVDGYT
TRBJ1-6 | - | TRBV5-1 | ASSSNSPTSSYNSPLH
TRBJ1-1 | - | TRBV30 | AWTLLSTVK
TRBJ2-7 | TRBD1 | TRBV7-9 | ASSLQGTGELEQY
TRBJ1-5 | TRBD1 | TRBV19 | ASSIRGQGIGVGQPQH
TRBJ2-5 | TRBD1 | TRBV6-6 | ASSIRQGGQETQY
TRBJ1-5 | - | TRBV7-2 | ASSLWGEGNQPQH
TRBJ2-7 | TRBD2 | TRBV7-6 | ASSLDTSGGGFLKQY
TRBJ2-7 | TRBD1 | TRBV18 | ASSSNQISGGRDEQY
TRBJ2-7 | - | TRBV12-3/TRBV12-4 | ASSSLYEQY
TRBJ2-7 | - | TRBV7-9 | ASSLRGGYEQY
TRBJ1-2 | - | TRBV2 | ASRTETALNYGYT
TRBJ1-3 | - | TRBV21-1 | ASSIFRGVEGPNKNTIY
TRBJ2-1 | TRBD1 | TRBV7-6 | ASSLRQGAAYNEQF
TRBJ1-4 | - | TRBV7-3 | ASSLHGQGNEKLF
TRBJ1-5 | - | TRBV10-3 | ASREGSGYPQH
TRBJ1-2 | TRBD1 | TRBV6-5 | ASSLRTGRSNYGYT
TRBJ2-1 | - | TRBV5-4 | ASSLYHYYYNEQF
TRBJ2-5 | - | TRBV4-3 | ASSQDAGFETQY
TRBJ1-5 | TRBD1 | TRBV5-1 | ASSLGEGTGSAQH
TRBJ1-6 | - | TRBV6-1 | ASSETGNSPLH
TRBJ1-5 | - | TRBV7-2 | ASSLSGLSNQPQH
TRBJ2-1 | - | TRBV6-6 | ASSSPDISSYNEQF
TRBJ1-1 | - | TRBV2 | ASSELGPSNTEAF
TRBJ1-6 | - | TRBV29-1 | SVGLTLNSPLH
TRBJ1-1 | - | TRBV7-9 | ASSLGQLNTEAF
TRBJ1-5 | - | TRBV4-1 | ASSQDREDQPQH
TRBJ2-5 | - | TRBV5-6 | ASSSQDVQY
TRBJ1-6 | - | TRBV5-1 | ASSLDSGKDSPLH
TRBJ1-2 | - | TRBV18 | ASSPSRGWIYGYT
TRBJ2-7 | TRBD1 | TRBV11-2 | ASSLDQGAYYEQY
TRBJ2-2 | - | TRBV18 | ASSFHGGENTGELF
TRBJ1-1 | - | TRBV2 | ASNPQGNTEAF
TRBJ2-2 | TRBD1 | TRBV30 | AWSPTATGAGELF
TRBJ1-2 | - | TRBV12-3/TRBV12-4 | ASRPQGNYGYT
TRBJ1-6 | - | TRBV2 | ASGTSNSPLH
TRBJ1-2 | TRBD1 | TRBV9 | ASSVKTGNVRGYT
TRBJ2-7 | TRBD1 | TRBV6-2/TRBV6-3 | ASSQGQDSYEQY
TRBJ2-4 | TRBD1 | TRBV30 | AWSLELRGPQY
TRBJ2-1 | TRBD2 | TRBV7-9 | ASSSSLDGLAGGLPEQF
TRBJ1-3 | - | TRBV19 | ASSIVRGENTIY
TRBJ2-7 | - | TRBV6-5 | ASSSPGSYEQY
TRBJ1-1 | - | TRBV11-2 | ASSLLPQGEAF
TRBJ2-1 | - | TRBV7-3 | ASSPRVGRTSEQF
TRBJ1-2 | TRBD1 | TRBV5-7 | ASSPDRGDYGYT
TRBJ1-1 | TRBD1 | TRBV19 | ASTRQGMNTEAF
TRBJ2-3 | - | TRBV7-9 | ASNLIPSRDLGDTQY
TRBJ1-2 | TRBD1 | TRBV5-1 | ASSLLGTVGYT
TRBJ2-3 | TRBD2 | TRBV27 | ASRLWASGASPTDTQY
TRBJ1-2 | TRBD1 | TRBV6-2/TRBV6-3 | ASSYNTGGGNGYT
TRBJ2-2 | - | TRBV11-2 | ASRGPPANTGELF
TRBJ1-4 | - | TRBV19 | ASRTVLNEKLF
TRBJ2-7 | TRBD1 | TRBV7-9 | ASSLGSQGALYEQY
TRBJ1-3 | TRBD1 | TRBV3-1/TRBV3-2 | ASSQRDRGLGNTIY
TRBJ2-5 | TRBD1 | TRBV18 | ASSPLGQGSRETQY
TRBJ2-2 | - | TRBV12-3/TRBV12-4 | ASSRQHTGELF